A single sample gave rise to the 15 T cell receptor beta chains below, sequenced in a study of chemoradiotherapy in HPV16-positive cancers (dated by TCRdb to 2021 to 2024). Preparation of the library involved the immunoSEQ multiplex PCR assay. Here the immuneACCESS table is served through TCRdb, limited to in-frame sequences with V and J called. Missing clones are a known gap in these copies; in checked studies unresolved V genes cover under half, and the rest lacks a known reason. In all, the sample holds some 5,000 clones, and around 75% of those were seen once. Together, the top ten hold less than 7% of the sample. The sample consisted of tumor tissue, taken from a patient who underwent chemoradiotherapy. The receptors derive from a human donor with HPV-associated anogenital cancer.

V usage is TRBV4-3 and J usage is TRBJ2-7; 9 nucleotides match TRBD2. J gave up 2 bases and V 1 base, and 3 bases lay outside the gene matches. The CDR3 covers 15 residues. The V gene's germline CDR1 is LGHNA and CDR2 YSLEER. Here the CDR3 DNA reads TGCGCCAGCAGCCAAGGGCTAGCGGGGACCTACGAGCAGTACTTC. Amino acid sequence: CASSQGLAGTYEQYF.

J is TRBJ2-6 and V is TRBV27; the D gene is possibly TRBD2 (6 bases). The CDR3 covers 15 residues. Trimming took off 5 bases at V and 1 base at J, with 9 bases between the two ends. Germline values: CDR1 MNHEY, CDR2 SMNVEV (reference sequence). The CDR3 bases are TGTGCCAGCAGTCCACGGGGGTCTGGGGCCAACGTCCTGACTTTC. Amino acid sequence: CASSPRGSGANVLTF. Based on the CDR3 plus reference TRBV27 and TRBJ2-6, the full variable domain is EAQVTQNPRYLITVTGKKLTVTCSQNMNHEYMSWYRQDPGLGLRQIYYSMNVEVTDKGDVPEGYKVSRKEKRNFPLILESPSPNQTSLYFCASSPRGSGANVLTFGAGSRLTVL.

This rearrangement joins TRBV4-2 to TRBJ2-5, with D unclear. V was trimmed by 2 bases and J by 4 bases, leaving 5 bases between them. In germline, CDR1 is LGHNA, CDR2 YNFKEQ. CDR3 length: 12 residues. The chain's CDR3 is CASSQWGETQYF. The CDR3 coding sequence is TGTGCCAGCAGCCAATGGGGAGAGACCCAGTACTTC.

This rearrangement joins TRBV9 to TRBJ2-1, with 8 positions matching TRBD1. CDR1 and CDR2 (germline): SGDLS, YYNGEE. The CDR3 totals 14 residues. V gave up 2 bases and J gave up 9 bases; unmatched junction bases: 7. CDR3 amino acids: CASSVNQGAGEQFF. The CDR3 DNA is TGTGCCAGCAGCGTCAACCAGGGGGCAGGTGAGCAGTTCTTC.

The V and J genes are TRBV20-1 and TRBJ1-4; weak D call: TRBD1 (5 bases). This CDR3 has 11 amino acids. Germline V gene data show CDR1 as DFQATT and CDR2 as SNEGSKA (reference sequence). Trimming removed 6 bases at V and 8 bases at J, with 10 bases between. The CDR3 DNA reads TGCAGTGCCATCGGGACCGAAAAACTGTTTTTT. Encoded protein: CSAIGTEKLFF.

V gene TRBV6-4 combines with J gene TRBJ1-2; 8 nucleotides line up with TRBD1. Losses at the gene ends were 6 bases for V and 2 bases for J; bases not matched to a gene: 2. CDR1 and CDR2 (germline): MRHNA, SNTAGT. The CDR3 sequence is 13 residues long. The CDR3 sequence is CASSRDRNYGYTF. The CDR3 region has the DNA TGTGCCAGCAGCCGGGACAGGAACTATGGCTACACCTTC.

V is TRBV2 and J is TRBJ2-1; D possibly corresponds to TRBD1 (6 bases). The CDR3 has 15 amino acids. Germline CDR1 reads SNHLY; CDR2 reads FYNNEI. Trimming removed 7 bases at V and 5 bases at J, with 18 bases between. DNA for the CDR3: TGTGCCAGCATTACCTCGGGACATGGGAACAATGAGCAGTTCTTC. Protein sequence: CASITSGHGNNEQFF.

This clone was found once. V and J are TRBV5-6 and TRBJ2-3, with D maybe TRBD1 (6 bases). Germline CDR1 SGHDT, CDR2 YYEEEE. The ends were cut back, 0 bases at V and 3 bases at J, with 14 bases in the middle. The CDR3 is made up of 16 amino acids. The CDR3 DNA reads as TGTGCCAGCAGCTTGGGACCGGGACAATGGACAGATACGCAGTATTTT. It specifies CASSLGPGQWTDTQYF.

This clone was counted only a few times. The chain combines TRBV30 with TRBJ2-5; 15 nucleotides match TRBD2. Per the germline V gene, CDR1 is GTSNPN and CDR2 is SVGIG (reference sequence). The CDR3 has 13 residues. With V trimmed by 8 bases and J by 7 bases, 5 bases remained unmatched. CDR3 amino acids: CAGTSGGLGTQYF. For the CDR3, the DNA is TGTGCCGGGACTAGCGGGGGGCTGGGGACCCAGTACTTC.

The chain uses TRBV9 and TRBJ1-4, with D possibly being TRBD1 (5 bases). The CDR3 loop spans 15 amino acids. V dropped 2 bases and J dropped 1 base, with 9 bases sitting between them. CDR1 is SGDLS, CDR2 YYNGEE, per germline. CDR3 in amino acids: CASSVGTLTNEKLFF. The DNA for the CDR3 is TGTGCCAGCAGCGTTGGGACGTTAACTAATGAAAAACTGTTTTTT. The full variable domain, rest sourced from reference TRBV9 and TRBJ1-4, is DSGVTQTPKHLITATGQRVTLRCSPRSGDLSVYWYQQSLDQGLQFLIQYYNGEERAKGNILERFSAQQFPDLHSELNLSSLELGDSALYFCASSVGTLTNEKLFFGSGTQLSVL.

The rearrangement links TRBV7-3 to TRBJ2-1; possibly TRBD1 for D (6 bases). Germline V gene data show CDR1 as SGHTA and CDR2 as FQGTGA. V lost 4 bases and J 5 bases, leaving 15 bases between the germline ends. The CDR3 runs 15 residues. CDR3: CASSSPGEGNNEQFF. The CDR3 region has the DNA TGTGCCAGCAGCTCCCCAGGGGAAGGGAACAATGAGCAGTTCTTC.

This chain joins TRBV30 and TRBJ2-4; 7 bases are a match to TRBD2. The J segment lost 6 bases and the V segment lost 0 bases, leaving 8 bases of the junction unmatched. CDR3 size: 15 residues. The germline gives CDR1 GTSNPN, CDR2 SVGIG (reference sequence). The CDR3 region is CAWSVSQRGRNIQYF. The CDR3, as DNA: TGTGCCTGGAGTGTCTCCCAGCGGGGAAGAAACATTCAGTACTTC.

The CDR3 is CASSQSLWGIGSPLHF. The CDR3 DNA is TGCGCCAGCAGTCAATCGTTGTGGGGGATCGGTTCACCCCTCCACTTT. The chain uses TRBV23-1 and TRBJ1-6, with a tentative D call TRBD1 (5 bases). TRBV23-1 is identified as an open reading frame with a role that is uncertain. The CDR3 covers 16 residues. Trimming shortened V by 0 bases and J by 9 bases, and 15 bases separated the two germline ends.

The V call is TRBV2, the J call TRBJ2-1, with 7 bases aligning to TRBD2. V trimming: 4 bases; J trimming: 3 bases; junction bases outside the gene matches: 6. The germline V gene has CDR1 SNHLY and CDR2 FYNNEI. CDR3 size: 15 residues. The CDR3 region is CASSVGLADYNEQFF. The CDR3, as DNA: TGTGCCAGCAGTGTGGGGCTAGCGGACTACAATGAGCAGTTCTTC.

This clone was detected a few times. The chain recombines TRBV5-1 with TRBJ1-6, with 11 bases matching TRBD1. CDR1 and CDR2 (germline): SGHRS, YFSETQ. V lost 7 bases and J lost 8; bases outside the gene matches: 8. The CDR3 covers 15 residues. The CDR3 region has the DNA TGCGCCAGCTGCCGCCGGGGACAGGGGGATTCACCCCTCCACTTT. Encoded protein: CASCRRGQGDSPLHF.